This TCR beta chain appears in the sequencing data of a study of blood T cell repertoires in COVID-19 (dated by TCRdb to the early 2020s). Turning to the overall study: Samples from collaborators originated in the United States, Italy and Spain and spanned both the acute and convalescent phases of COVID-19. The material from the prospective study consisted of cDNA or gDNA derived from T cells, B-cell-depleted T cells, or PBMCs. Subjects who had been exposed to COVID-19, were actively infected with it, or had recovered from it provided the deeply sampled blood TCRbeta repertoires that made up the dataset. The repertoires were released in a freely available public database meant as a resource for research on the immune response to SARS-CoV-2. The samples were drawn from the first 160 participants of the ongoing ImmuneRACE study and from some 1,300 subjects provided by 6 global collaborators. Sample metadata almost always included a de-identified subject ID, COVID-19 status, age in years and sex. Where HLA class I and class II types were available, the types were taken from metadata supplied by the sample provider, not from assay-based typing.

Here V drops 3 bases and J drops 5 bases, and the junction holds 10 bases not matched to any gene. From the germline V gene, CDR1 is KGHSH and CDR2 is LQKENI. From the cysteine up to the phenylalanine, the CDR3 has a length of 17 residues. Only the CDR3 DNA stays, 51 bases, in frame from base 1. One collaborating source in Seattle enrolled patients during active infection and followed them longitudinally through the course of disease. The collaborating institutions used their own protocols to collect whole blood in K2EDTA tubes. For TCRbeta analysis, collaborator samples were shipped as frozen whole blood, as isolated PBMCs, or as DNA extracted from either sample type. Findings and caveats that apply to the study as a whole: The amount of clinical and demographic metadata varied by source and participant and was provided uncurated.

For this clone: The specificity of this receptor is unknown. There are no base qualities to consult, and no much larger clone falls within one base.

The immunoSEQ Assay, a bias-controlled multiplex PCR, was used to amplify TCRbeta CDR3 regions from genomic DNA. As for the authors' bioinformatics: Nucleated cell counts per sample were estimated from amplification of reference gene primers within the assay. To quantify the absolute abundance of each unique TCRbeta CDR3 rearrangement, sequence reads were collapsed and filtered. For each sample, productive Simpson clonality was calculated by taking the square root of Simpson's diversity index across productive rearrangements. TCRdb carries this immuneACCESS record with in-frame sequences only. Its versions omit some clonotypes, under half of them owing to an unresolved V gene in the studies checked, with the rest unexplained. V and J calls and clone size are those listed in that table; D and trimming were worked out from the DNA. The sample includes under 550,000 clones, with 70% to 90% observed a single time. Of the sample, roughly 0.76% is held by the ten largest clones.

This chain is built from TRBV18 and TRBJ2-1; 10 of the junction bases match TRBD2. The material sequenced was peripheral blood. The TCR was taken from a man between 18 and 35 years old with COVID-19, enrolled during active disease. Here is the DNA: TGTGCCAGCTCACCGGGACTAGCGCGAGGGCGGAACAATGAGCAGTTCTTC. Translation gives CASSPGLARGRNNEQFF. The CDR3 plus the reference TRBV18 and TRBJ2-1 genes for the other parts give the full variable domain: NAGVMQNPRHLVRRRGQEARLRCSPMKGHSHVYWYRQLPEEGLKFMVYLQKENIIDESGMPKERFSAEFPKEGPSILRIQQVVRGDSAAYFCASSPGLARGRNNEQFFGPGTRLTVL.